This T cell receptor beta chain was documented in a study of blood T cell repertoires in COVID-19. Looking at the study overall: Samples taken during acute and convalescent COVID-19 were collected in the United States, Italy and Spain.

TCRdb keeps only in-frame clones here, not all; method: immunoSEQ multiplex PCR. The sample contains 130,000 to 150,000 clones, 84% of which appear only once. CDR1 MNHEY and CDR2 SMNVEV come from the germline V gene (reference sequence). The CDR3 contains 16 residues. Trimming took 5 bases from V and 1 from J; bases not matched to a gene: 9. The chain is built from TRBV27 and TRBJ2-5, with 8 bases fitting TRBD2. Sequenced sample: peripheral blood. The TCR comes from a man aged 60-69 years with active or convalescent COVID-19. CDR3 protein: CASSPGTSRVQETQYF. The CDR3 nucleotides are TGTGCCAGCAGTCCCGGGACTAGTAGGGTCCAAGAGACCCAGTACTTC.